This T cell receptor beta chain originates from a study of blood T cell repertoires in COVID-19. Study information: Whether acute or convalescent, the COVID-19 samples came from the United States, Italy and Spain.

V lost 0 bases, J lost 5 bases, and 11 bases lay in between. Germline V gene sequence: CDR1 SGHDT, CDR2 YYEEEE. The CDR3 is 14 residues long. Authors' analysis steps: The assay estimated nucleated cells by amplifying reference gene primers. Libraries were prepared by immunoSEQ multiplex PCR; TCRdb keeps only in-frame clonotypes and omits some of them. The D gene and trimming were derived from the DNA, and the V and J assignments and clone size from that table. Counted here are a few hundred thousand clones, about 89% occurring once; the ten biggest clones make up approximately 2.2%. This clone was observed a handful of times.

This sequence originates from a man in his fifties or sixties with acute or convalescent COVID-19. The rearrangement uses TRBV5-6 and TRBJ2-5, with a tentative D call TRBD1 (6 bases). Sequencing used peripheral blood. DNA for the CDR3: TGTGCCAGCAGCTTGGAGGGGACAAAGGAGACCCAGTACTTC. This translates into CASSLEGTKETQYF.